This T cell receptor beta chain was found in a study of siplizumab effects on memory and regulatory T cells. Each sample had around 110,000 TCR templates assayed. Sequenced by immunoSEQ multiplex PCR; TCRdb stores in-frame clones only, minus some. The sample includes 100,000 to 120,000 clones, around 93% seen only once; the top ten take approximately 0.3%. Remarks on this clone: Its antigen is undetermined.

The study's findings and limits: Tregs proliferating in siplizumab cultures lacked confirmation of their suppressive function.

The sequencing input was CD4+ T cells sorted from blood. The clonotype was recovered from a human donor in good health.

The CDR3, as DNA: TGTGCCAGCAGCCAAGACAGGGGGAACTATGGCTACACCTTC. Translated: CASSQDRGNYGYTF. This chain links TRBV11-1 with TRBJ1-2; TRBD1 agrees at 9 bases. Germline CDR1 SGHAT, CDR2 FQDESV (reference sequence). The CDR3 runs to 14 residues. Trimming at V came to 5 bases and at J to 2 bases, leaving 3 bases not matched to a gene.